The 20 T cell receptor beta chains listed next were all sequenced from one sample in a study of cytomegalovirus exposure and HLA in healthy donors. 60 Vbeta and 13 Jbeta primers were used in PCR. Repertoires were generated with immunoSEQ multiplex PCR, while TCRdb's copy carries only in-frame clones and drops some. The data include 80,000 or so clones; the top ten clones carry about 1%. Input material: PBMCs. All receptors come from a woman in her 30s in good health and CMV-seronegative.

V usage is TRBV7-9 and J usage is TRBJ2-6, with D unclear. The V gene lost 8 bases and the J gene lost 1 base, with 6 bases spanning the gap. Germline V gives CDR1 SEHNR, CDR2 FQNEAQ (reference sequence). The CDR3 is 13 amino acids. The CDR3 loop is CASARSGANVLTF. CDR3 in DNA: TGTGCCAGCGCCAGATCTGGGGCCAACGTCCTGACTTTC.

The chain joins TRBV29-1 to TRBJ2-7; D call uncertain. V dropped 6 bases and J dropped 5 bases, with 14 bases sitting between them. CDR1 is SQVTM and CDR2 is ANQGSEA in the germline V gene. The CDR3 consists of 12 residues. CDR3 region: CSVGDKPDEQYF. For the CDR3, the DNA is TGCAGCGTCGGCGACAAGCCCGACGAGCAGTACTTC.

This chain links TRBV4-1 with TRBJ2-1; 9 bases are shared with TRBD2. The CDR3 has 16 amino acids. Germline CDR1 and CDR2: MGHRA and YSYEKL. The V and J ends lost 2 bases and 5 bases, in that order; junction bases with no gene match: 7. The CDR3 DNA reads TGCGCCAGCAGCCAATGGGCTAGCGGGGCCAACAATGAGCAGTTCTTC. As protein: CASSQWASGANNEQFF.

V is TRBV6-5 and J is TRBJ1-1; tentative D call: TRBD1 (6 bases). The CDR3 is 13 amino acids. Germline lookup yields CDR1 MNHEY and CDR2 SVGAGI. V lost 11 bases and J 3 bases, leaving 16 bases between the germline ends. Here the CDR3 reads CASRGGRDTEAFF. In DNA form, the CDR3 reads TGTGCCTCGCGGGGGGGCCGGGACACTGAAGCTTTCTTT.

V usage is TRBV4-1 and J usage is TRBJ2-7; maybe TRBD1 (6 bases). V lost 3 bases and J 3 bases, leaving 15 bases between the germline ends. In germline, CDR1 is MGHRA, CDR2 YSYEKL. This CDR3 is built from 15 residues. The CDR3 nucleotides are TGCGCCAGCAGCCATCCCCGGGACACAATCTACGAGCAGTACTTC. Its translation is CASSHPRDTIYEQYF.

On this clone: At one of its ends the junction is not consistent with the germline gene, which may arise from a read error. The chain links TRBV30 to TRBJ1-1, with 8 bases that match TRBD1. CDR1 is GTSNPN, CDR2 SVGIG, per germline (reference sequence). The CDR3 is 12 amino acids. CDR3 region: CAWTQWGQEDFF. CDR3 DNA: TGTGCCTGGACCCAGTGGGGACAGGAAGATTTCTTT.

The rearrangement uses TRBV30 and TRBJ2-2; 7 nucleotides line up with TRBD2. This CDR3 comprises 13 residues. CDR1 and CDR2 (germline): GTSNPN, SVGIG (reference sequence). Losses at the gene ends were 2 bases for V and 8 bases for J; bases not matched to a gene: 5. CDR3 bases: TGTGCCTGGAGTAAAGGACTAGATGGGGAGCTGTTTTTT. It yields the protein CAWSKGLDGELFF.

This chain links TRBV5-1 with TRBJ2-6, with D perhaps matching TRBD1 (5 bases). The V gene's germline CDR1 is SGHRS and CDR2 YFSETQ. Deletions cut 4 bases from V and 1 base from J, with 9 bases between. This CDR3 contains 15 residues. This CDR3 reads CASSQGASGANVLTF. CDR3 DNA: TGCGCCAGCAGCCAAGGGGCTTCTGGGGCCAACGTCCTGACTTTC.

The rearrangement uses TRBV7-2 and TRBJ2-5, with D tentatively TRBD1 (5 bases). CDR3 length equals 15 residues. CDR1 and CDR2 from the germline V gene are SGHTA and FQGNSA. Trimming took off 9 bases at V and 4 bases at J, with 21 bases between the two ends. The CDR3 bases are TGTGCCAGTGCTCCCGCAGGGATCTTACGAGAGACCCAGTACTTC. Protein: CASAPAGILRETQYF.

The chain carries TRBV30 and TRBJ1-1; D call uncertain. From germline, CDR1 is GTSNPN and CDR2 SVGIG (reference sequence). There are 12 residues in the CDR3. V lost 3 bases and J lost 4, with 9 bases in between. The CDR3 loop reads CAWSMSSTEAFF. CDR3 nucleotides: TGTGCCTGGAGCATGAGTAGCACTGAAGCTTTCTTT. Variable domain in full (rest from reference TRBV30 and TRBJ1-1): SQTIHQWPATLVQPVGSPLSLECTVEGTSNPNLYWYRQAAGRGLQLLFYSVGIGQISSEVPQNLSASRPQDRQFILSSKKLLLSDSGFYLCAWSMSSTEAFFGQGTRLTVV.

The chain recombines TRBV5-1 with TRBJ2-7; D not resolved. Germline lookup yields CDR1 SGHRS and CDR2 YFSETQ. V was trimmed by 0 bases and J by 2 bases, leaving 6 bases between them. The CDR3 sequence is 13 residues long. The CDR3 nucleotides are TGCGCCAGCAGCTTGGAGCAGGCCTACGAGCAGTACTTC. Its translation: CASSLEQAYEQYF. The full variable domain, rest sourced from reference TRBV5-1 and TRBJ2-7, is KAGVTQTPRYLIKTRGQQVTLSCSPISGHRSVSWYQQTPGQGLQFLFEYFSETQRNKGNFPGRFSGRQFSNSRSEMNVSTLELGDSALYLCASSLEQAYEQYFGPGTRLTVT.

The genes are TRBV6-6 and TRBJ2-1; TRBD2 might be the D (5 bases). V lost 2 bases and J 4 bases, leaving 12 bases between the germline ends. CDR1 and CDR2 from the germline V gene are MNHNY and SVGAGI (reference sequence). The CDR3 extends over 15 amino acids. The CDR3 here is CASSYGLGIYNEQFF. CDR3 bases: TGTGCCAGCAGTTACGGACTGGGCATATACAATGAGCAGTTCTTC.

V is TRBV30 and J is TRBJ1-1, with D possibly TRBD1 on 5 matching bases. The V and J ends lost 1 base and 0 bases respectively, with 12 bases between them. There are 15 residues in the CDR3. Germline CDR1 reads GTSNPN; CDR2 reads SVGIG (reference sequence). The CDR3 loop reads CAWSGPGLMNTEAFF. The CDR3 nucleotides are TGTGCCTGGAGTGGACCGGGACTGATGAACACTGAAGCTTTCTTT.

V and J are TRBV12-5 and TRBJ2-1, with D hard to call. Germline V gene sequence: CDR1 LGHNT, CDR2 FRNRAP. The V and J ends lost 5 bases and 3 bases respectively, with 2 bases between them. The CDR3 has 11 residues. CDR3 amino acids: CASGHYNEQFF. In DNA form, the CDR3 reads TGTGCTAGTGGTCACTACAATGAGCAGTTCTTC.

V usage is TRBV7-9 and J usage is TRBJ1-2, with no clear D. Trimming removed 5 bases from V and 4 bases from J, with 8 bases in between. Germline CDR1 reads SEHNR; CDR2 reads FQNEAQ (reference sequence). The CDR3 has 12 residues. CDR3 region: CASSTTGYGYTF. DNA of the CDR3: TGTGCCAGCAGCACGACGGGCTATGGCTACACCTTC. The full variable domain, completed using reference TRBV7-9 and TRBJ1-2, is DTGVSQNPRHKITKRGQNVTFRCDPISEHNRLYWYRQTLGQGPEFLTYFQNEAQLEKSRLLSDRFSAERPKGSFSTLEIQRTEQGDSAMYLCASSTTGYGYTFGSGTRLTVV.

The V gene is TRBV19, the J gene TRBJ1-6, with D maybe TRBD1 (6 bases). In germline, CDR1 is LNHDA, CDR2 SQIVND (reference sequence). The CDR3 has 15 amino acids. V was pared by 2 bases and J by 9 bases, with 14 bases between. The DNA for the CDR3 is TGTGCCAGTAGTATAAATGGCAGGGGTGGTTCACCCCTCCACTTT. It encodes CASSINGRGGSPLHF.

Concerning this clone itself: Other DNA sequences in this sample translate to the same CDR3. V gene TRBV19 combines with J gene TRBJ2-3, with D unclear. This CDR3 comprises 15 residues. CDR1 and CDR2 (germline): LNHDA, SQIVND (reference sequence). V lost 3 bases and J lost 2, with 12 bases in between. The chain's CDR3 is CASSIEASYTDTQYF. Written as DNA, the CDR3 is TGTGCCAGTAGTATTGAGGCCTCTTACACAGATACGCAGTATTTT.

This chain joins TRBV19 and TRBJ2-7, with TRBD1 as a possible D gene (6 bases). The CDR3 extends over 13 amino acids. The ends were cut back, 5 bases at V and 7 bases at J, with 15 bases in the middle. In germline, CDR1 is LNHDA, CDR2 SQIVND (reference sequence). CDR3 loop: CASSDLGTREQYF. In DNA, the CDR3 is TGTGCCAGTAGTGATTTAGGGACAAGGGAGCAGTACTTC.

The CDR3: CASSPTGIQPQHF. The CDR3 DNA is TGTGCCAGCAGTCCTACAGGGATTCAGCCCCAGCATTTT. The chain carries TRBV6-5 and TRBJ1-5; D is perhaps TRBD1 (6 bases). The germline V gene has CDR1 MNHEY and CDR2 SVGAGI. V shed 5 bases and J shed 6 bases, with 11 bases lying between them. This CDR3 is 13 amino acids long.

The chain couples TRBV29-1 to TRBJ2-5; tentative D call: TRBD2 (6 bases). Between the trimmed V and J ends, which lost 4 bases and 4 bases, there was a span of 25 bases. The germline V gene encodes CDR1 SQVTM and CDR2 ANQGSEA. The CDR3 extends over 17 amino acids. The CDR3 spells CSVAGQTSGQHPETQYF. CDR3 coding DNA: TGCAGCGTTGCGGGCCAGACCAGCGGGCAACACCCAGAGACCCAGTACTTC.